A selection of T cell receptor beta chains follows, all from one sample in a study of vaccination and CD4 T cells after COVID-19. Via MiXCR, TCRdb re-called the PCR reads, giving one row per CDR3 protein. The sample carries over 10,000 distinct CDR3 sequences, less than 55% recorded once. For these receptors, no antigen is known. Specimen: CD4+ T cells from blood, cultured in vitro. The receptors derive from a human donor who had recovered from COVID-19. CDR3s include the opening cysteine and the closing phenylalanine or tryptophan. Fields, in order: CDR3 length, clone size, V gene, J gene, D gene, CDR3 protein. The D gene is left open where the match is weak. Clone size is given for some rows only: seen once, a few or many times, or a class if the clone is expanded.

cdr3_length: 15
clone_size: -
v_call: TRBV9
j_call: TRBJ2-5
d_call: TRBD2
cdr3_aa: CASSVGLAGKETQYF

cdr3_length: 18
clone_size: few
v_call: TRBV5-4
j_call: TRBJ2-7
d_call: TRBD2
cdr3_aa: CASSSGLAGPRSSYEQYF

cdr3_length: 16
clone_size: medium-sized
v_call: TRBV24-1
j_call: TRBJ2-1
d_call: TRBD2
cdr3_aa: CATSDPAGVVYNEQFF

cdr3_length: 14
clone_size: -
v_call: TRBV6-5
j_call: TRBJ2-7
d_call: -
cdr3_aa: CASSYSAGIYEQYF

cdr3_length: 13
clone_size: few
v_call: TRBV20-1
j_call: TRBJ1-2
d_call: TRBD1
cdr3_aa: CSAKTGGGYGYTF

cdr3_length: 14
clone_size: few
v_call: TRBV11-3
j_call: TRBJ2-5
d_call: -
cdr3_aa: CASSFLGGGETQYF

cdr3_length: 15
clone_size: few
v_call: TRBV2
j_call: TRBJ1-5
d_call: -
cdr3_aa: CASSEAPGGNQPQHF

cdr3_length: 14
clone_size: few
v_call: TRBV7-8
j_call: TRBJ1-2
d_call: -
cdr3_aa: CASSPDGQPKGYTF

cdr3_length: 18
clone_size: -
v_call: TRBV20-1
j_call: TRBJ1-2
d_call: -
cdr3_aa: CSARPPSPSRVLGYGYTF

cdr3_length: 16
clone_size: -
v_call: TRBV7-2
j_call: TRBJ2-2
d_call: TRBD2
cdr3_aa: CASSPIAGGPIGELFF

cdr3_length: 15
clone_size: -
v_call: TRBV5-4
j_call: TRBJ1-6
d_call: TRBD1
cdr3_aa: CASSFSGTGPSPLHF

cdr3_length: 17
clone_size: -
v_call: TRBV7-8
j_call: TRBJ2-7
d_call: TRBD2
cdr3_aa: CASSPLRLAGSTYEQYF

cdr3_length: 13
clone_size: -
v_call: TRBV9
j_call: TRBJ1-3
d_call: -
cdr3_aa: CASSGNSGNTIYF

cdr3_length: 14
clone_size: few
v_call: TRBV7-9
j_call: TRBJ1-1
d_call: -
cdr3_aa: CASSPKGQTTEAFF

cdr3_length: 12
clone_size: -
v_call: TRBV24-1
j_call: TRBJ2-1
d_call: -
cdr3_aa: CATSDPLRQQFF

cdr3_length: 14
clone_size: -
v_call: TRBV7-6
j_call: TRBJ2-7
d_call: -
cdr3_aa: CASSAAGTSYEQYF

cdr3_length: 14
clone_size: -
v_call: TRBV5-1
j_call: TRBJ2-1
d_call: -
cdr3_aa: CASRFKVRYNEQFF

cdr3_length: 13
clone_size: once
v_call: TRBV20-1
j_call: TRBJ2-7
d_call: TRBD2
cdr3_aa: CSASSGPSYEQYF

cdr3_length: 15
clone_size: -
v_call: TRBV21-1
j_call: TRBJ1-1
d_call: -
cdr3_aa: CASSKRSVRDVGAFF

cdr3_length: 13
clone_size: -
v_call: TRBV27
j_call: TRBJ1-2
d_call: TRBD1
cdr3_aa: CASSRGTERGYTF

cdr3_length: 13
clone_size: -
v_call: TRBV7-2
j_call: TRBJ1-1
d_call: -
cdr3_aa: CASSSSGRTEAFF

cdr3_length: 18
clone_size: -
v_call: TRBV9
j_call: TRBJ1-1
d_call: TRBD1
cdr3_aa: CASSVGGTGVGVHTEAFF

cdr3_length: 14
clone_size: -
v_call: TRBV2
j_call: TRBJ1-2
d_call: -
cdr3_aa: CASGREGLAYGYTF

cdr3_length: 14
clone_size: few
v_call: TRBV10-3
j_call: TRBJ1-2
d_call: -
cdr3_aa: CAINDPPDNYGYTF